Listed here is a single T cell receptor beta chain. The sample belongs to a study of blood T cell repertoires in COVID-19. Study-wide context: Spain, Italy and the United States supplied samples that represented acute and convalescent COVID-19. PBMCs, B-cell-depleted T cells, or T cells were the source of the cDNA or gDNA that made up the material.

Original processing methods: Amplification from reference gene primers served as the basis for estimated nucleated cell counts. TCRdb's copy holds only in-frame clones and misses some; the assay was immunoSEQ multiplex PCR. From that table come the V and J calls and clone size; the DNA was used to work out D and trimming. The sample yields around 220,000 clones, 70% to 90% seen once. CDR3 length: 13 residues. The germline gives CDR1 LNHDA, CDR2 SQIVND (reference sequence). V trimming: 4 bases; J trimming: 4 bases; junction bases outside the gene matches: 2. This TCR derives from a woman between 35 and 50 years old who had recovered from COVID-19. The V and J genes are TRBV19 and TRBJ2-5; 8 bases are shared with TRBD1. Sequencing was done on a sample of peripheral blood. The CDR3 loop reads CASSTRGRETQYF. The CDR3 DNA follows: TGTGCCAGTAGTACCAGGGGGCGAGAGACCCAGTACTTC.